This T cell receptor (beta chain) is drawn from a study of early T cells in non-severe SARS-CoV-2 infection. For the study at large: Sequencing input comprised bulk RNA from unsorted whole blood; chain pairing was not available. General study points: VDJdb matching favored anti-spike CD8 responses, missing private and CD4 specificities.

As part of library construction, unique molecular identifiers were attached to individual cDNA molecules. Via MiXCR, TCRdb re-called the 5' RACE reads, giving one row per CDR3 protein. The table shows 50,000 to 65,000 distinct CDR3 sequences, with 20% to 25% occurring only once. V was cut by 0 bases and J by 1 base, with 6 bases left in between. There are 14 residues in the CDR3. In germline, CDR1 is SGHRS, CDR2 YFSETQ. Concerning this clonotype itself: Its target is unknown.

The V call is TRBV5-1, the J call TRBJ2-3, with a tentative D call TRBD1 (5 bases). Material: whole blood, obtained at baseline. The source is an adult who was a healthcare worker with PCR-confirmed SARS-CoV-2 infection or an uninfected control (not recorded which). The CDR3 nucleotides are TGCGCCAGCAGCTTGGGACAGCGCACAGATACGCAGTATTTT. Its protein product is CASSLGQRTDTQYF.